This record looks at one T cell receptor beta chain sequence and its context. The sample belongs to a study of blood T cell repertoires in COVID-19. As for the study in general: COVID-19 samples from acute and convalescent phases originated in the United States, Italy and Spain. In each case, the material was cDNA or gDNA derived from T cells, B-cell-depleted T cells, or PBMCs.

Under the authors' procedure: Reference gene primer amplification gave estimated nucleated cell counts. Assay: immunoSEQ multiplex PCR; the TCRdb copy retains only in-frame clones and omits some. V and J calls and clone size are given by that table; D and trimming were obtained from the DNA. The data contain 150,000 or so clones, almost 85% of them seen just once; the ten biggest clones take up around 15%. The CDR3 is 18 amino acids. V was pared by 0 bases and J by 8 bases, with 12 bases of the junction left unmatched. Germline V gene lookup returns CDR1 KGHSH and CDR2 LQKENI. This chain uses TRBV18 with TRBJ2-1; 11 bases fit TRBD2. The TCR comes from a human donor with acute or convalescent COVID-19. The donor label of this sample is uncertain. The sample was peripheral blood. In DNA form, the CDR3 reads TGTGCCAGCTCACCACCACGCGGGCCCGGGACTAGCGGCGATGAGCAGTTCTTC. Protein: CASSPPRGPGTSGDEQFF.